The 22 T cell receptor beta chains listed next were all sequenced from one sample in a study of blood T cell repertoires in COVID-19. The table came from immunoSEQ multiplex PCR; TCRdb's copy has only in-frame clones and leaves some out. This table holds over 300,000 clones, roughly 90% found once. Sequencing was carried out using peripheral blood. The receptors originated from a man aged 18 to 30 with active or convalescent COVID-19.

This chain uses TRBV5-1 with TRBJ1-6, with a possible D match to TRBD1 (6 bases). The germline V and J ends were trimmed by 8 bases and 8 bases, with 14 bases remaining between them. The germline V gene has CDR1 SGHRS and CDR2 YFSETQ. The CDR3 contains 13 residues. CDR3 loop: CASKQGDDSPLHF. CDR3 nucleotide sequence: TGCGCCAGTAAACAGGGTGACGATTCACCCCTCCACTTT.

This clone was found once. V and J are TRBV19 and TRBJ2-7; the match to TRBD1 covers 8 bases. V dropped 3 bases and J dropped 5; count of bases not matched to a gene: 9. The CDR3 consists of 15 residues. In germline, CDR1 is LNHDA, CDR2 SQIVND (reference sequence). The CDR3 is CASSIPWTGNNEQYF. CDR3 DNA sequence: TGTGCCAGTAGTATCCCCTGGACAGGGAATAACGAGCAGTACTTC.

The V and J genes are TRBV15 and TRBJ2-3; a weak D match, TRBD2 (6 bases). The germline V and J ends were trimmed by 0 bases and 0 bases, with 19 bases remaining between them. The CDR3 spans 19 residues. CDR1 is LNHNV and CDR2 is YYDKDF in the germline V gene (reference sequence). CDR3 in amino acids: CATSRDELSRRDSTDTQYF. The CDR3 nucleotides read TGTGCCACCAGCAGAGACGAGCTTAGCAGGCGGGATAGCACAGATACGCAGTATTTT.

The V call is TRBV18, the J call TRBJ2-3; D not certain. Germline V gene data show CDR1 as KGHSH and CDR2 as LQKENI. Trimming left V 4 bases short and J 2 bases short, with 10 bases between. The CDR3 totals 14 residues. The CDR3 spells CASSRLENTDTQYF. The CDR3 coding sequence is TGTGCCAGCTCACGGTTGGAGAACACAGATACGCAGTATTTT.

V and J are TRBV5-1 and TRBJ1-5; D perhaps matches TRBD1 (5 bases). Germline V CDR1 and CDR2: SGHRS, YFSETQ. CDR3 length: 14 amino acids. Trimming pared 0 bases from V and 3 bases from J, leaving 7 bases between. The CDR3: CASSLGGPNQPQHF. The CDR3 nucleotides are TGCGCCAGCAGCTTGGGGGGCCCCAATCAGCCCCAGCATTTT.

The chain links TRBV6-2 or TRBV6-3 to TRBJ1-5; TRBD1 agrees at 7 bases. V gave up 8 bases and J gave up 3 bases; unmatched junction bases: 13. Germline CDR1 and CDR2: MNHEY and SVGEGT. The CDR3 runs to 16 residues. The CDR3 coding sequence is TGTGCCAGCGGCTACTCTAATACAGGGGCCAATCAGCCCCAGCATTTT. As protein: CASGYSNTGANQPQHF.

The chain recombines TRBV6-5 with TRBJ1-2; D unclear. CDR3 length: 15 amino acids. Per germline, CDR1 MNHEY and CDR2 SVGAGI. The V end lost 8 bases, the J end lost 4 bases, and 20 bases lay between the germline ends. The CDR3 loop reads CASLPSGRYGYGYTF. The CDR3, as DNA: TGTGCCAGCTTGCCCTCGGGTAGGTACGGCTATGGCTACACCTTC.

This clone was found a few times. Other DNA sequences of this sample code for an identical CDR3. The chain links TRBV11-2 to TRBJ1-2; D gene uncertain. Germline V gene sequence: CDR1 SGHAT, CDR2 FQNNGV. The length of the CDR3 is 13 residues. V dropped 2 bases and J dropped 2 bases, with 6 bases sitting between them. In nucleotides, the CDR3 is TGTGCCAGCAGCTTAACAGAAAACTATGGCTACACCTTC. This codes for CASSLTENYGYTF.

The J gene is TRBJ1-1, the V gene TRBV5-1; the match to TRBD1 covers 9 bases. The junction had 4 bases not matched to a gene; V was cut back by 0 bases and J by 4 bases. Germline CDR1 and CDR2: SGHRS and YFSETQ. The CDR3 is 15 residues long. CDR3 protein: CASSLGVTGGTEAFF. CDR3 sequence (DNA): TGCGCCAGCAGCTTGGGTGTGACAGGGGGCACTGAAGCTTTCTTT.

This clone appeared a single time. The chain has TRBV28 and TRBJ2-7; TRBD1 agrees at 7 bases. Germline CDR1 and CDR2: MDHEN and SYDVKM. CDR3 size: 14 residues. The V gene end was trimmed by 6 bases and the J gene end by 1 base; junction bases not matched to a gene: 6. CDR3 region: CASSIPGQSYEQYF. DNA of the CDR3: TGTGCCAGCAGCATACCGGGACAGTCCTACGAGCAGTACTTC.

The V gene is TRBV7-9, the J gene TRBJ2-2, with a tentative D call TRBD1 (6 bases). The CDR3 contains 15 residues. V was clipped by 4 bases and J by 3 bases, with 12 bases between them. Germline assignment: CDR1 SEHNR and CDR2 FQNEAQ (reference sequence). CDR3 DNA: TGTGCCAGCAGCTCTGGACAGACTCACACCGGGGAGCTGTTTTTT. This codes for CASSSGQTHTGELFF. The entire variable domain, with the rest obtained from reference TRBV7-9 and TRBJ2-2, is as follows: DTGVSQNPRHKITKRGQNVTFRCDPISEHNRLYWYRQTLGQGPEFLTYFQNEAQLEKSRLLSDRFSAERPKGSFSTLEIQRTEQGDSAMYLCASSSGQTHTGELFFGEGSRLTVL.

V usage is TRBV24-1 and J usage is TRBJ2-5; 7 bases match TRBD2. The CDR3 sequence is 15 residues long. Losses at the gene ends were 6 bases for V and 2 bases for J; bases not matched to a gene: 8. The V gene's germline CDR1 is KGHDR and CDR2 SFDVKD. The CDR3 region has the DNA TGTGCCACCAGTTTTGGGAGCGGGGCTCAAGAGACCCAGTACTTC. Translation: CATSFGSGAQETQYF.

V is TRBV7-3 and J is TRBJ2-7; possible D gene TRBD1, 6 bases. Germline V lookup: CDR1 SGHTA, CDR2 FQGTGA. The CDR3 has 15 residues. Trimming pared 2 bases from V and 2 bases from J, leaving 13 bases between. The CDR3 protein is CASSLWAGVAYEQYF. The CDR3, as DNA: TGTGCCAGCAGCTTATGGGCAGGGGTAGCCTACGAGCAGTACTTC.

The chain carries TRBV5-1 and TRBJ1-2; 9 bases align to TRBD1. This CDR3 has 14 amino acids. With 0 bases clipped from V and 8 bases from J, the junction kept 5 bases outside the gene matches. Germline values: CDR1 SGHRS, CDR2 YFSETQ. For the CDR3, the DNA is TGCGCCAGCAGCTTGGGGGACAGGGTGTTCGGCTACACCTTC. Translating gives CASSLGDRVFGYTF. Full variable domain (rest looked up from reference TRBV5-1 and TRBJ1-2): KAGVTQTPRYLIKTRGQQVTLSCSPISGHRSVSWYQQTPGQGLQFLFEYFSETQRNKGNFPGRFSGRQFSNSRSEMNVSTLELGDSALYLCASSLGDRVFGYTFGSGTRLTVV.

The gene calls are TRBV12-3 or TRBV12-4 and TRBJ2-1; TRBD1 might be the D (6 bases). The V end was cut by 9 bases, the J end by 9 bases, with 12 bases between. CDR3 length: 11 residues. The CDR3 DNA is TGTGCCAGTAAAAGGGGGTCTGAGCAGTTCTTC. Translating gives CASKRGSEQFF.

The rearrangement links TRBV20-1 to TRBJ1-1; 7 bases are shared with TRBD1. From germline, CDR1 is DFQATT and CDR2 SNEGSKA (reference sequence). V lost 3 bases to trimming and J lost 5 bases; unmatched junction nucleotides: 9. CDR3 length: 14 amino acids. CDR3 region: CSASGGGAGTEAFF. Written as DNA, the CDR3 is TGCAGTGCTAGTGGAGGGGGCGCTGGGACTGAAGCTTTCTTT.

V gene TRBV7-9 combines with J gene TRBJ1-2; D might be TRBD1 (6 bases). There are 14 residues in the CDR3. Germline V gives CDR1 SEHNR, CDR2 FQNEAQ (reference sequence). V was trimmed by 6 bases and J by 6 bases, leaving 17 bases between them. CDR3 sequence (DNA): TGTGCCAGCAGTCTTGATTGGGGGGGCCATGGCTACACCTTC. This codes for CASSLDWGGHGYTF.

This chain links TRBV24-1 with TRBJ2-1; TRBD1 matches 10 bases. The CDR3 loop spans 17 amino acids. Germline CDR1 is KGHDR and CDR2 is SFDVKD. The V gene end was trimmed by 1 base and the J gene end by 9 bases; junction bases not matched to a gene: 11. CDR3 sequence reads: CATSDFTGTGVESEQFF. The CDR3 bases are TGTGCCACCAGTGATTTCACCGGGACAGGGGTCGAAAGTGAGCAGTTCTTC.

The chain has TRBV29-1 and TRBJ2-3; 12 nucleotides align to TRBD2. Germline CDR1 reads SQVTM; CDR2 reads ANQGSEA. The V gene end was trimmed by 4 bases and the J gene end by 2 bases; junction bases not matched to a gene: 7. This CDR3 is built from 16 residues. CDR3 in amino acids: CSVARLAGDPTDTQYF. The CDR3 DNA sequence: TGCAGCGTTGCCCGACTAGCGGGGGACCCCACAGATACGCAGTATTTT.

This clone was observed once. CDR3 sequence: CASSLASRQGYEQYF. CDR3 nucleotide sequence: TGCGCCAGCAGCTTGGCTTCTAGACAGGGCTACGAGCAGTACTTC. The V gene is TRBV5-1, the J gene TRBJ2-7; 7 positions agree with TRBD1. The J segment lost 3 bases and the V segment lost 0 bases, leaving 6 bases of the junction unmatched. Germline loops: CDR1 SGHRS, CDR2 YFSETQ. This CDR3 is 15 amino acids long. Complete variable domain (other parts from reference TRBV5-1 and TRBJ2-7): KAGVTQTPRYLIKTRGQQVTLSCSPISGHRSVSWYQQTPGQGLQFLFEYFSETQRNKGNFPGRFSGRQFSNSRSEMNVSTLELGDSALYLCASSLASRQGYEQYFGPGTRLTVT.

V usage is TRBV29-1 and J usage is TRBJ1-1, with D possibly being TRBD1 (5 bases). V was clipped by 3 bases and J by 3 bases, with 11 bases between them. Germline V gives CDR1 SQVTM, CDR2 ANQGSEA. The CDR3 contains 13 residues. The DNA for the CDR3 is TGCAGCGTTGAGTGGGGGAGGTACACTGAAGCTTTCTTT. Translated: CSVEWGRYTEAFF.

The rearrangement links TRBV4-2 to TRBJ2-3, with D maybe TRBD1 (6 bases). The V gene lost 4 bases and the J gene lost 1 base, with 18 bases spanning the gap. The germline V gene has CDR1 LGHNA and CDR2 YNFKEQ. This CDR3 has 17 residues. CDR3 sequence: CASSLDGQQRGTDTQYF. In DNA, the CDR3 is TGTGCCAGCAGCCTAGATGGACAGCAGAGGGGCACAGATACGCAGTATTTT.